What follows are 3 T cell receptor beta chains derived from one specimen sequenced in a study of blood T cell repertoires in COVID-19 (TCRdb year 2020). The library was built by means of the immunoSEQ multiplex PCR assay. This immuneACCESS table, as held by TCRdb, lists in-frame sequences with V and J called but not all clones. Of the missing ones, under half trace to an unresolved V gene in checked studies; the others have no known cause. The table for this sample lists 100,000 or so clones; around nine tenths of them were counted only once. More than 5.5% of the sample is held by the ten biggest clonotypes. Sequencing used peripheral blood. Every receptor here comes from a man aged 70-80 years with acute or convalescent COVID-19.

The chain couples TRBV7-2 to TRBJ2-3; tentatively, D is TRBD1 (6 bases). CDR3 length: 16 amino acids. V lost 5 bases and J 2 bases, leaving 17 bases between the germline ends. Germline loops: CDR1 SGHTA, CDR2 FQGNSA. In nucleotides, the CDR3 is TGTGCCAGCAGCGTAACAGGGTCTAGCCACACAGATACGCAGTATTTT. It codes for CASSVTGSSHTDTQYF.

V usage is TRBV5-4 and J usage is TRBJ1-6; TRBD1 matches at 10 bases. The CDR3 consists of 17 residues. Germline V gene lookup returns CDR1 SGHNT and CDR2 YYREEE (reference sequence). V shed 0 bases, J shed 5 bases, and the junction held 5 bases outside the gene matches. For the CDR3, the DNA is TGTGCCAGCAGCTTGGGACAGGGGGCTTCTAATAATTCACCCCTCCACTTT. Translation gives CASSLGQGASNNSPLHF. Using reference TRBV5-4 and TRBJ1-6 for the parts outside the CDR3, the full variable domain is ETGVTQSPTHLIKTRGQQVTLRCSSQSGHNTVSWYQQALGQGPQFIFQYYREEENGRGNFPPRFSGLQFPNYSSELNVNALELDDSALYLCASSLGQGASNNSPLHFGNGTRLTVT.

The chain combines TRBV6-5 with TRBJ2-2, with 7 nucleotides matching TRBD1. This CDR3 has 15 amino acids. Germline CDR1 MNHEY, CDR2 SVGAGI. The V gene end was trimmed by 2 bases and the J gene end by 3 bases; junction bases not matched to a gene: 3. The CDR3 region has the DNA TGTGCCAGCAGTTACAGGGGGCCCCACACCGGGGAGCTGTTTTTT. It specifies CASSYRGPHTGELFF.